The rows below give T cell receptor beta chains drawn from one sample of a study of brain T cells in children with intractable seizures. Some clones are missing from TCRdb's copy, which holds only in-frame ones; the method was immunoSEQ multiplex PCR. The sample includes fewer than 80,000 clones, about 96% of them seen just once. Sample: peripheral blood, taken at surgery. The receptors here all came from a boy under two years old with focal cortical dysplasia and intractable seizures. Both conserved end residues are trimmed from each CDR3. Size is omitted from some rows. Given values are once, few, many or a class for expanded clones.

clone_size v_call cdr3_aa
NA TRBV7-6 ASSQGEVGTPYNEQF
NA TRBV11-3 ASSLPHRDRAYEQY
NA TRBV5-1 ASSGQTSTDTQY
NA TRBV6-6 ASSYRVAGTDTQY
few TRBV6-6 ASSYSGGGSQPQH
NA TRBV18 ASSQGKGAGEDEQY
NA TRBV5-4 ASSLGGQVNTEAF
NA TRBV5-4 ASSFSGRLGVYNEQF
few TRBV7-9 ASSFDTAATEAF
NA TRBV9 ASSYTDTQY
once TRBV6-5 ASSLSRTGGYT
once TRBV6-2/TRBV6-3 ASSYGAGTSTDTQY
NA TRBV4-1 ASRADRGTGPQH
NA TRBV5-1 ASSLPQRGVPYEQY
once TRBV24-1 ATSDDRSETQY
NA TRBV12-3/TRBV12-4 ASQDRVDEKLF
NA TRBV11-2 ASSLVRGQPQH
NA TRBV6-1 ASSETDRYQH
NA TRBV3-1/TRBV3-2 ASSRGKGNTIY
NA TRBV19 ASRDRTGAATDTQY
NA TRBV12-3/TRBV12-4 ASSFRIETQY
once TRBV6-2/TRBV6-3 ASSYIWQTNEKLF
NA TRBV27 ASSLQGLAKNIQY
NA TRBV19 ASSKGAGMDTEAF
NA TRBV9 ASSVVGGRSSYNEQF
NA TRBV7-9 ASSLVAGGPSETQY
NA TRBV9 ASSVPGLAAVGEQF
NA TRBV27 ASSLTRNQPQH
NA TRBV28 ASSLNPQVNYGYT
NA TRBV19 ASSGGSQPQH
NA TRBV12-5 ASTNRGGLGEQY
NA TRBV4-1 ASSQWTGLPSYEQY
once TRBV2 ASSERPGRETQY
NA TRBV25-1 ASSDRGQETQY